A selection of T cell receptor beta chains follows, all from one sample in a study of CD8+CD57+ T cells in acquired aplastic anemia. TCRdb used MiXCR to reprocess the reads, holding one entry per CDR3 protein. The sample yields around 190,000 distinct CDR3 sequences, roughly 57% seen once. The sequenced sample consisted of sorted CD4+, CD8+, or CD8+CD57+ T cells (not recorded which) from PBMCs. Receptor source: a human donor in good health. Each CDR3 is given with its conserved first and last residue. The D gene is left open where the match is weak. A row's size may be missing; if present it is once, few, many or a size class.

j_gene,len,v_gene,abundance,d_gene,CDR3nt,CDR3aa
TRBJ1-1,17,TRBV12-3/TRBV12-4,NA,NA,TGTGCCAGCACCCCTCTACCCACGGGGGGGTGGAGAACTGAAGCTTTCTTT,CASTPLPTGGWRTEAFF
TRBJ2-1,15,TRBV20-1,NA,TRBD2,TGCAGTGCGAACTCCGGGACGGGAGGGCCGGGTGAGCAGTTCTTC,CSANSGTGGPGEQFF
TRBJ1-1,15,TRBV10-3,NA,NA,TGTGCCATGAGAGACTACCGAGGGGAGTCCACTGAAGCTTTCTTT,CAMRDYRGESTEAFF
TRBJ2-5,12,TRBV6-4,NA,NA,TGTGCCAGCAGTGACATGGAAGAGACCCAGTACTTC,CASSDMEETQYF
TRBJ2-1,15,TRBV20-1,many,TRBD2,TGCAGTGCTAGGACCCTAGCGGGAGCATACAATGAGCAGTTCTTC,CSARTLAGAYNEQFF
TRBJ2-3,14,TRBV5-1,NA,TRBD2,TGCGCCAGCAGCGAGCGGGGGAGCACAGATACGCAGTATTTT,CASSERGSTDTQYF
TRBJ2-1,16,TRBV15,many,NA,TGTGCCACCAGCAGAGGGTCTCTATCGGCATACAATGAGCAGTTCTTC,CATSRGSLSAYNEQFF
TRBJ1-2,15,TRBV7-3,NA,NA,TGTGCCAGCAGCTTAGGACCAGGATCTACCTATGGCTACACCTTC,CASSLGPGSTYGYTF
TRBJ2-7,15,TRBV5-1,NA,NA,TGCGCCAGCAGCTTGTCCTACTCCCGGGGAAAGGAGCAGCACTTC,CASSLSYSRGKEQHF
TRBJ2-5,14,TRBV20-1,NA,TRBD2,TGCAGTGTCACCCCGGGACTAGCGGGAGAGACCCAGTACTTC,CSVTPGLAGETQYF
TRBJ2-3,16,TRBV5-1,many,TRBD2,TGCGCCAGCATCGAAGGGCTAGCGGGAGGAAGAGATACGCAGTATTTT,CASIEGLAGGRDTQYF
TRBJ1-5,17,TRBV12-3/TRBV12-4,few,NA,TGTGCCAGCAGTTTATACACGGGGACTTATAGCAATCAGCCCCAGCATTTT,CASSLYTGTYSNQPQHF
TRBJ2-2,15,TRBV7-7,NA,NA,TGTGCTAGCAGCCCTAGTCCGGGAAACACCGGGGAGCTGTTTTTT,CASSPSPGNTGELFF
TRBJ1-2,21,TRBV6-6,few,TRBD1,TGTGCCAGCAGTCGGATATTCCACGGGACAGTCATAGAGCCCCGGTTAGGCGGCTACACCTTC,CASSRIFHGTVIEPRLGGYTF
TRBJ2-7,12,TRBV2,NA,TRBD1,TGTGCCAGCAGGACAGGGATAGGGGAGCAGTACTTC,CASRTGIGEQYF
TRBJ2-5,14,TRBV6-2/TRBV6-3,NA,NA,TGTGCCAGCAGGAGTACCAGCTCCTACAATGAGCAGTACTTC,CASRSTSSYNEQYF